The T cell receptor (beta chain) under discussion was sequenced for a study of T cell clones after liver transplantation. Across the whole study: Samples came from ITN030ST, which attempted immunosuppression withdrawal within 2 years of liver transplantation. HCV positivity affected three of eight recipients; the rest lacked autoimmune or viral indications. Whole-study findings and limits: Post-transplant, graft-donor-reactive CD4 TCRbeta sequences in blood dropped significantly in most of the 8 subjects. Donor-reactive sequences fell more than third party-reactive ones, suggesting partial deletion.

Using immunoSEQ multiplex PCR, the repertoire was profiled, and TCRdb retains in-frame clones only, with some absent. Among approximately 51,000 clones, about 90% were seen once, and the ten largest hold approximately 15%. V dropped 9 bases and J dropped 4; count of bases not matched to a gene: 4. This CDR3 region has 12 residues. Germline CDR1 SNHLY, CDR2 FYNNEI. About this clone: The antigen is undetermined.

The clonotype comes from a human patient who received a liver transplant. A subset of T cells may come from the graft donor. This sample comprised CD8+ T cells from blood, obtained 12 months after liver transplant. The chain recombines TRBV2 with TRBJ1-1; 8 positions match TRBD1. CDR3 region: CARNRGITEAFF. CDR3 DNA: TGTGCCAGGAACAGGGGGATCACTGAAGCTTTCTTT.